This T cell receptor (beta chain) is drawn from a study of shared clonotypes between healthy human individuals. Here immunoSEQ multiplex PCR was the method, and the copy in TCRdb shows in-frame clones only, minus some. The top ten hold 0.39% of the sample, which has millions of clones, just over 90% seen once. V lost 4 bases and J lost 3; bases outside the gene matches: 2. Germline CDR1 reads SGHRS; CDR2 reads YFSETQ. There are 14 residues in the CDR3. The chain employs TRBV5-1 and TRBJ2-5; TRBD2 matches 11 bases. This TCR derives from a man aged 18 to 29 in good health. Some clones in this sample may be carry-over from other donors' samples. The sample consisted of naive CD4+ T cells from PBMCs. Regarding subset: CD45RA+ positively selected. The CDR3, as DNA: TGCGCCAGCAGCGCGGGACTAGCGGAAGAGACCCAGTACTTC. Amino acids: CASSAGLAEETQYF.